These 26 T cell receptor beta chains were all obtained from the same sample, sequenced in a study of shared clonotypes between healthy human individuals. The data were produced by immunoSEQ multiplex PCR, yet TCRdb's version contains in-frame clones alone and is incomplete. The table includes roughly 2,000,000 clones, roughly 93% detected once. Naive CD8 cells comprised CD45RO-negative, CCR7-positively selected cells, excluding terminally differentiated effector memory CD45RA+ cells. The sample consisted of naive CD8+ T cells from PBMCs. The receptors here all came from a man younger than 35 in good health. Some clones in this sample may be carry-over from other donors' samples.

This chain links TRBV7-2 with TRBJ1-1; D unresolved. The CDR3 length is 13 residues. The V end lost 3 bases, the J end lost 3 bases, and 8 bases lay between the germline ends. Germline V gives CDR1 SGHTA, CDR2 FQGNSA. CDR3 loop: CASSFEGYTEAFF. DNA for the CDR3: TGTGCCAGCAGCTTCGAGGGATACACTGAAGCTTTCTTT.

The V and J genes are TRBV7-9 and TRBJ2-1; D ambiguous. Per the germline V gene, CDR1 is SEHNR and CDR2 is FQNEAQ (reference sequence). CDR3 size: 15 residues. V was pared by 2 bases and J by 3 bases, with 11 bases between. The CDR3 reads CASSLYGRDYNEQFF. CDR3 nucleotides: TGTGCCAGCAGCTTATACGGCAGAGACTACAATGAGCAGTTCTTC.

The chain links TRBV4-1 to TRBJ2-5; D not resolved. CDR3 size: 14 residues. Germline lookup yields CDR1 MGHRA and CDR2 YSYEKL. Trimming removed 1 base from V and 2 bases from J, with 8 bases in between. CDR3: CASSQGPVQETQYF. The CDR3 DNA reads as TGCGCCAGCAGCCAAGGTCCTGTACAAGAGACCCAGTACTTC.

V is TRBV6-5 and J is TRBJ1-1; weak D call: TRBD1 (5 bases). The germline V gene has CDR1 MNHEY and CDR2 SVGAGI. The CDR3 covers 12 residues. Between the trimmed V and J ends, which lost 5 bases and 8 bases, there was a span of 12 bases. DNA for the CDR3: TGTGCCAGCAGTCTTAGGGGAACCGAAGCTTTCTTT. Amino acid sequence: CASSLRGTEAFF.

The chain employs TRBV11-2 and TRBJ2-1, with TRBD2 matching over 8 bases. CDR1 and CDR2 (germline): SGHAT, FQNNGV. The CDR3 spans 16 residues. V was pared by 1 base and J by 7 bases, with 9 bases of the junction left unmatched. The CDR3 loop is CASSLAGLVPWNEQFF. CDR3 in DNA: TGTGCCAGCAGCTTAGCGGGACTAGTCCCTTGGAATGAGCAGTTCTTC. Combining the CDR3 with reference TRBV11-2 and TRBJ2-1 gives the whole variable domain EAGVAQSPRYKIIEKRQSVAFWCNPISGHATLYWYQQILGQGPKLLIQFQNNGVVDDSQLPKDRFSAERLKGVDSTLKIQPAKLEDSAVYLCASSLAGLVPWNEQFFGPGTRLTVL.

This chain joins TRBV21-1 and TRBJ2-3; the DNA was not compared with TRBD1, the D call given in the table. TRBV21-1 is reported as a pseudogene. The CDR3 is made up of 14 amino acids. Here the CDR3 reads CASRQDLGTDTQYF. In nucleotides, the CDR3 is TGTGCCAGCAGACAGGATTTAGGCACAGATACGCAGTATTTT.

This clone has just a few counts. This CDR3 is also generated by other DNA sequences in the sample. The chain is built from TRBV27 and TRBJ1-1; no clear D gene. Germline values: CDR1 MNHEY, CDR2 SMNVEV (reference sequence). The V end lost 2 bases, the J end lost 4 bases, and 8 bases lay between the germline ends. The length of the CDR3 is 13 residues. CDR3 residues: CASSLGRSTEAFF. CDR3 nucleotides: TGTGCCAGCAGTTTAGGTAGGAGCACTGAAGCTTTCTTT.

This clone turned up a few times. The identical CDR3 is also encoded by other nucleotide sequences in the sample. V gene TRBV7-9 combines with J gene TRBJ1-1; 9 bases are shared with TRBD1. Trimming removed 5 bases from V and 0 bases from J; junction bases left unmatched: 4. The germline V gene encodes CDR1 SEHNR and CDR2 FQNEAQ (reference sequence). This CDR3 comprises 15 residues. As DNA, the CDR3 is TGTGCCAGCAGCCCCAGGACAGGGGTGAACACTGAAGCTTTCTTT. This sequence encodes CASSPRTGVNTEAFF.

This clone occurred once. The chain couples TRBV7-9 to TRBJ2-3, with a possible D match to TRBD2 (5 bases). Germline V lookup: CDR1 SEHNR, CDR2 FQNEAQ (reference sequence). The CDR3 has 15 residues. The CDR3: CACGGRTFSTDTQYF. The CDR3 nucleotides read TGTGCGTGCGGAGGACGGACCTTTAGCACAGATACGCAGTATTTT.

The chain joins TRBV10-1 to TRBJ2-3, with a possible D match to TRBD2 (5 bases). CDR1 and CDR2 (germline): WNHNN, SYGVQD (reference sequence). The CDR3 totals 15 residues. Trimming pared 6 bases from V and 3 bases from J, leaving 16 bases between. Here the CDR3 reads CASSVTRSPTDTQYF. The DNA for the CDR3 is TGCGCCAGCAGCGTAACTAGATCTCCAACAGATACGCAGTATTTT.

This chain uses TRBV18 with TRBJ2-1, with a tentative D call TRBD2 (5 bases). V was trimmed by 1 base and J by 3 bases, leaving 13 bases between them. Per germline, CDR1 KGHSH and CDR2 LQKENI. This CDR3 contains 16 residues. CDR3 loop: CASSPRGNLIYNEQFF. The CDR3 DNA reads as TGTGCCAGCTCACCACGAGGGAATCTTATCTACAATGAGCAGTTCTTC.

V is TRBV29-1 and J is TRBJ2-2; D not resolved. V lost 6 bases, J lost 8 bases, and 13 bases lay in between. CDR3 size: 12 residues. In germline, CDR1 is SQVTM, CDR2 ANQGSEA. DNA of the CDR3: TGCAGCGTCCGACCACGGTCAGGGGAGCTGTTTTTT. The encoded protein is CSVRPRSGELFF.

A remark on this clone: The same CDR3 arises from other DNA sequences in this sample as well. This chain uses TRBV18 with TRBJ1-2; the D gene is possibly TRBD1 (6 bases). The CDR3 runs to 15 residues. From germline, CDR1 is KGHSH and CDR2 LQKENI. The V end lost 0 bases, the J end lost 5 bases, and 13 bases lay between the germline ends. This CDR3 is CASSPPGQGLYGYTF. The DNA for the CDR3 is TGTGCCAGCTCACCACCGGGACAAGGACTGTATGGCTACACCTTC.

The chain links TRBV5-1 to TRBJ1-2; D unresolved. V dropped 0 bases and J dropped 7 bases, with 16 bases sitting between them. CDR1 and CDR2 (germline): SGHRS, YFSETQ. The CDR3 is 15 residues long. The CDR3 loop reads CASSLERTPRFGYTF. CDR3 DNA: TGCGCCAGCAGCTTGGAGCGGACCCCGCGTTTTGGCTACACCTTC.

In its sample, this clone was seen a few times. The CDR3 loop reads CASSERLGMNTEAFF. In DNA, the CDR3 is TGTGCCAGCAGCGAAAGACTGGGAATGAACACTGAAGCTTTCTTT. This sequence joins TRBV5-4 and TRBJ1-1; D uncertain. The CDR3 totals 15 residues. Per germline, CDR1 SGHNT and CDR2 YYREEE (reference sequence). V lost 4 bases to trimming and J lost 0 bases, with 13 bases between them.

Written as DNA, the CDR3 is TGCGCCAGCAGTACGGGACAGGGGGCCTCCACGGAGCAGTTCTTC. Its protein product is CASSTGQGASTEQFF. V and J are TRBV5-1 and TRBJ2-1; 12 nucleotides match TRBD1. This CDR3 is built from 15 residues. After removal of 5 bases from V and 10 bases from J, the junction contained 10 bases not matched to a gene. The germline V gene encodes CDR1 SGHRS and CDR2 YFSETQ.

The V gene is TRBV2, the J gene TRBJ2-7; either TRBD1 or TRBD2 may supply D (5 bases each). Per germline, CDR1 SNHLY and CDR2 FYNNEI. The CDR3 contains 12 residues. Trimming removed 5 bases at V and 5 bases at J, with 10 bases between. The CDR3 bases are TGTGCCAGCAGTTCTGGGACCCACGAGCAGTACTTC. Translating it yields CASSSGTHEQYF.

The rearrangement uses TRBV19 and TRBJ1-1; 7 bases fit TRBD1. This CDR3 has 17 amino acids. Germline values: CDR1 LNHDA, CDR2 SQIVND (reference sequence). With V trimmed by 6 bases and J by 3 bases, 16 bases remained unmatched. DNA for the CDR3: TGTGCCAGTAGCGTTCTCCGGGACAGCCTCTTGGACACTGAAGCTTTCTTT. Translating it yields CASSVLRDSLLDTEAFF.

This chain connects TRBV11-2 to TRBJ2-1; possible D gene TRBD2, 6 bases. Germline CDR1 is SGHAT and CDR2 is FQNNGV. Trimming pared 3 bases from V and 0 bases from J, leaving 9 bases between. This CDR3 has 15 residues. CDR3 coding DNA: TGTGCCAGCAGCTTGGGTAGCGGCTCCTACAATGAGCAGTTCTTC. Translating it yields CASSLGSGSYNEQFF.

The chain's CDR3 is CASGREADTQYF. The CDR3 DNA reads as TGTGCCAGCGGGAGAGAGGCAGATACGCAGTATTTT. This chain connects TRBV11-2 to TRBJ2-3; a weak D match, TRBD2 (5 bases). The CDR3 has 12 amino acids. The germline CDR1 and CDR2 sequences are SGHAT and FQNNGV. V lost 8 bases and J 4 bases, leaving 10 bases between the germline ends.

The J gene is TRBJ2-3, the V gene TRBV30; the match to TRBD1 covers 8 bases. J was trimmed by 1 base and V by 3 bases; bases with no gene match: 0. Germline V CDR1 and CDR2: GTSNPN, SVGIG (reference sequence). This CDR3 is built from 13 residues. The CDR3 loop is CAWRGQGTDTQYF. The DNA of the CDR3 is TGTGCCTGGAGGGGACAGGGCACAGATACGCAGTATTTT.

This chain joins TRBV27 and TRBJ2-7, with 8 bases aligning to TRBD2. V was pared by 3 bases and J by 5 bases, with 3 bases of the junction left unmatched. Germline CDR1 reads MNHEY; CDR2 reads SMNVEV (reference sequence). CDR3 length: 13 residues. The CDR3 DNA reads TGTGCCAGCAGTTTCCGGGGGGGCAACGAGCAGTACTTC. Amino acids: CASSFRGGNEQYF.

This clone was recorded only once. DNA for the CDR3: TGTGCCAGCAGCACCAGGGGGGGAGGGGATGCCGAAAAACTGTTTTTT. Protein sequence: CASSTRGGGDAEKLFF. The chain uses TRBV11-2 and TRBJ1-4, with TRBD1 identical over 7 bases. J lost 8 bases, V lost 5 bases, and 14 bases had no gene match. The CDR3 spans 16 residues. Germline V gene lookup returns CDR1 SGHAT and CDR2 FQNNGV.

J is TRBJ2-1 and V is TRBV5-4; no definite D call. This CDR3 is 12 amino acids long. Germline assignment: CDR1 SGHNT and CDR2 YYREEE (reference sequence). The V end was cut by 2 bases, the J end by 10 bases, with 10 bases between. CDR3 DNA: TGTGCCAGCAGCTTCCCTGGATGGGAGCAGTTCTTC. Encoded protein: CASSFPGWEQFF.

The V and J genes are TRBV6-1 and TRBJ2-7; 9 bases agree with TRBD1. The CDR3 consists of 14 residues. Looked up from germline, CDR1 is MNHNS and CDR2 is SASEGT. V shed 6 bases and J 0 bases; nucleotides not matched to a gene: 3. In nucleotides, the CDR3 is TGTGCCAGCAGACAGGGGGCCAGCTCCTACGAGCAGTACTTC. It yields the protein CASRQGASSYEQYF.

The chain recombines TRBV5-1 with TRBJ1-1, with D unclear. The CDR3 covers 12 residues. Germline V CDR1 and CDR2: SGHRS, YFSETQ. V was clipped by 0 bases and J by 6 bases, with 6 bases between them. The CDR3 sequence is CASSLGNAEAFF. CDR3 bases: TGCGCCAGCAGCTTGGGGAATGCTGAAGCTTTCTTT.